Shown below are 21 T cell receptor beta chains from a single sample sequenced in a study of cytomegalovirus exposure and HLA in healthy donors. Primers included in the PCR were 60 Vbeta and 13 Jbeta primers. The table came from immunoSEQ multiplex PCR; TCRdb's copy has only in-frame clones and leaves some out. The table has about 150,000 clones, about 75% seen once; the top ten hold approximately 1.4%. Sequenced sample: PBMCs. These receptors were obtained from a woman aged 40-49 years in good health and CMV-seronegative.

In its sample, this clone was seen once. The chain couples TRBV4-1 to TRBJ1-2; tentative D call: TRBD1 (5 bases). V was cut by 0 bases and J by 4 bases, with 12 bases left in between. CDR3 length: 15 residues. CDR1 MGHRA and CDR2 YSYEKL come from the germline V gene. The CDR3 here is CASSQDQTTAYGYTF. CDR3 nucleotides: TGCGCCAGCAGCCAAGATCAGACGACAGCCTATGGCTACACCTTC.

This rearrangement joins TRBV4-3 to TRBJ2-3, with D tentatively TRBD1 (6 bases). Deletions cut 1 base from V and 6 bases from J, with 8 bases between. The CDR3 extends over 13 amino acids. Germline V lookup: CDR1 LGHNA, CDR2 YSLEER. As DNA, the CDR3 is TGCGCCAGCAGCCAAGTACAGGGTGATACGCAGTATTTT. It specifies CASSQVQGDTQYF.

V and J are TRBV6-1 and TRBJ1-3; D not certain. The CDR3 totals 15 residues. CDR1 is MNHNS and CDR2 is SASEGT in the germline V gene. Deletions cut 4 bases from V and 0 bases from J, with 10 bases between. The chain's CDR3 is CASSVAGYSGNTIYF. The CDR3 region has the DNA TGTGCCAGCAGTGTCGCAGGATACTCTGGAAACACCATATATTTT.

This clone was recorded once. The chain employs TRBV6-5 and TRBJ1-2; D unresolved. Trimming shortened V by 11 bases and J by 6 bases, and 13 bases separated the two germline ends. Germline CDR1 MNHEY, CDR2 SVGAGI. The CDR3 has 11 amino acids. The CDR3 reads CASLGYDGYTF. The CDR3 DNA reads TGTGCCTCCCTCGGGTATGATGGCTACACCTTC.

The CDR3 sequence: CASSPGQGAIQPQHF. The CDR3 DNA follows: TGTGCCAGCAGTCCAGGACAGGGGGCTATCCAGCCCCAGCATTTT. The chain couples TRBV28 to TRBJ1-5; TRBD1 agrees at 11 bases. The CDR3 is 15 residues long. With V trimmed by 5 bases and J by 7 bases, 7 bases remained unmatched. The germline V gene has CDR1 MDHEN and CDR2 SYDVKM.

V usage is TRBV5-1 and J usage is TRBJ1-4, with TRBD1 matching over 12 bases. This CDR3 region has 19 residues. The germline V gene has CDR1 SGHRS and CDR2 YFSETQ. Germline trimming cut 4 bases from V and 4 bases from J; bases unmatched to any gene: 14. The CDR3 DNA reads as TGCGCCAGCAGCCTCCTGACCGGGACAGGGGGCGATGGTAATGAAAAACTGTTTTTT. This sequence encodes CASSLLTGTGGDGNEKLFF.

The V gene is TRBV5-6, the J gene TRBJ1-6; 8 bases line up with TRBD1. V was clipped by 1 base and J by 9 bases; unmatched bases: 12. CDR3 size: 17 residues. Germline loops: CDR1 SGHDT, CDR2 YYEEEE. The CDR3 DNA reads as TGTGCCAGCAGCTTGTCCACAGGGGGAACCGGGGGTTCACCCCTCCACTTT. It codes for CASSLSTGGTGGSPLHF.

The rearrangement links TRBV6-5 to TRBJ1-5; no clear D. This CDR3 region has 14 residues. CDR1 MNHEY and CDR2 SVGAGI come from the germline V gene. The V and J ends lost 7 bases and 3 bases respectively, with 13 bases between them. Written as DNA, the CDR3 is TGTGCCAGCAACCTAGGAGGCCCCAATCAGCCCCAGCATTTT. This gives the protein CASNLGGPNQPQHF.

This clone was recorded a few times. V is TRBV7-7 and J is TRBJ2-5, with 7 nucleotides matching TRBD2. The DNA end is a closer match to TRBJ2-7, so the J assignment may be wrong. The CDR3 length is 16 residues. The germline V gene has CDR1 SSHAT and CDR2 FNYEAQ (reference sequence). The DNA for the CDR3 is TGTGCCAGCAGCTTAGGGGGCTCTAGCGGAGCCTACGAGCAGTACTTC. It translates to CASSLGGSSGAYEQYF.

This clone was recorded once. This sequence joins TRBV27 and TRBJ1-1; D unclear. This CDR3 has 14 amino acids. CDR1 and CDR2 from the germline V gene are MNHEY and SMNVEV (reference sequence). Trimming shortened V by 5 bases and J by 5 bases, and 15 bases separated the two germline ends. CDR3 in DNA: TGTGCCAGCAGTCCCCGGTCGGGGTGGACTGAAGCTTTCTTT. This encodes CASSPRSGWTEAFF.

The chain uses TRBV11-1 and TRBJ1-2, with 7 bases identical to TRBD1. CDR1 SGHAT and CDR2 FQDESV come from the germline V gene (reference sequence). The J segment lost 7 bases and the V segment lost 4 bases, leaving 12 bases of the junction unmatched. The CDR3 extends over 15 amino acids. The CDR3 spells CASSSDRVRTSGYTF. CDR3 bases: TGTGCCAGCAGCTCCGACAGGGTCAGAACTAGTGGCTACACCTTC.

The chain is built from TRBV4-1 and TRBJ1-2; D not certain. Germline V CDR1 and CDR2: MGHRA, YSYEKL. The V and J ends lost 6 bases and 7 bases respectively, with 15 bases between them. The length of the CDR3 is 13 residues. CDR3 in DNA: TGCGCCAGCAGTCAAAGTAGCCTCCCTGGCTACACCTTC. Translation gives CASSQSSLPGYTF.

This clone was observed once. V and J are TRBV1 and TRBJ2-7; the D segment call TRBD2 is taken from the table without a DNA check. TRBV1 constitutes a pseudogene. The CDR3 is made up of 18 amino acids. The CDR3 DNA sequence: TGCACCAGCAGCCAAGATCCCTGCCAGCGCAGTAGCTCCTACGAGCAGTACTTC. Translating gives CTSSQDPCQRSSSYEQYF.

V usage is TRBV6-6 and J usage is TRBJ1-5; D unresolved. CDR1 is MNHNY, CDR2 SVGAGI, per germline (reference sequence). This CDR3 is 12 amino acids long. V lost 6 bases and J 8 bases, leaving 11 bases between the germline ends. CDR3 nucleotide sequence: TGTGCCAGCAGAGAGGGCCCGGAGCCCCAGCATTTT. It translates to CASREGPEPQHF.

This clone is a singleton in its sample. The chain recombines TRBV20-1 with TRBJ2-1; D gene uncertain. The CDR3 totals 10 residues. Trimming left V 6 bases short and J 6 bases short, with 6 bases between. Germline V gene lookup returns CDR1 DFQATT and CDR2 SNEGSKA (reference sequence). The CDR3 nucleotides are TGCAGTGCCGACTTCAATGAGCAGTTCTTC. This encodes CSADFNEQFF.

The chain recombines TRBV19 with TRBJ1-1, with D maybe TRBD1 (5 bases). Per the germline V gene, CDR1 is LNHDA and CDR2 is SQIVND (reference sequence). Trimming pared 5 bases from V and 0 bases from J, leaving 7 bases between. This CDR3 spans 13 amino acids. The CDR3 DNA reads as TGTGCCAGTAGTGACAGTCTGAACACTGAAGCTTTCTTT. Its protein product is CASSDSLNTEAFF.

This CDR3 reads CASSFRGRDYGYTF. The CDR3 region has the DNA TGCGCCAGCAGCTTTCGAGGCAGGGACTATGGCTACACCTTC. This rearrangement joins TRBV5-1 to TRBJ1-2; TRBD1 might be the D (5 bases). The CDR3 totals 14 residues. Looked up from germline, CDR1 is SGHRS and CDR2 is YFSETQ. V was shortened by 2 bases and J by 3 bases, with 11 bases between the two germline ends.

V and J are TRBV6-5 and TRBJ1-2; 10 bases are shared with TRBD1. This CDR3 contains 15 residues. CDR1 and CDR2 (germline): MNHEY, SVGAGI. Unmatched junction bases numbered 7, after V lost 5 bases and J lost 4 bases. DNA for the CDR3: TGTGCCAGCAGTCAGAGACAGGGGGCGGCCTATGGCTACACCTTC. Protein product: CASSQRQGAAYGYTF.

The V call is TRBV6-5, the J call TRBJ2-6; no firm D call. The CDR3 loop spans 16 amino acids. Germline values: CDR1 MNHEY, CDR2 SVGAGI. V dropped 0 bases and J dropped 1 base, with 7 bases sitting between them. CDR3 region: CASSYSKQSGANVLTF. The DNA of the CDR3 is TGTGCCAGCAGTTACTCTAAACAGTCTGGGGCCAACGTCCTGACTTTC.

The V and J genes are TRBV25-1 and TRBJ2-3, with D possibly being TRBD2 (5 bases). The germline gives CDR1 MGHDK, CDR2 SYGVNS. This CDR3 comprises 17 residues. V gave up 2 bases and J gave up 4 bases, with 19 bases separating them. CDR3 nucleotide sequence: TGTGCCAGCAGTGAACGGCTTCAAGCGATCGGGGCAGATACGCAGTATTTT. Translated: CASSERLQAIGADTQYF.

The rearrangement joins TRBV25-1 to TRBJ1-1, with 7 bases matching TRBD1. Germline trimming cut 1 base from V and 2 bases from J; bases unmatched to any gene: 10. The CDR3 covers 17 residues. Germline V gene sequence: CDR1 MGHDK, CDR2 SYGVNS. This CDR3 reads CASSEWAPTGSNTEAFF. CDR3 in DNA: TGTGCCAGCAGTGAATGGGCCCCGACAGGGTCCAACACTGAAGCTTTCTTT.